This T cell receptor beta chain was recorded in a study of blood T cell repertoires in COVID-19. V lost 4 bases and J 1 base, leaving 9 bases between the germline ends. This CDR3 is 13 amino acids long. Looked up from germline, CDR1 is SGHNT and CDR2 is YYREEE (reference sequence). Original processing notes: Estimates of nucleated cell counts were drawn from the amplification of reference gene primers. Produced via immunoSEQ multiplex PCR; TCRdb's table is partial and in-frame only. V and J calls and clone size come straight from that table; D and trimming were deduced from the DNA. This sample has approximately 100,000 clones, with around 82% found just once.

The chain uses TRBV5-4 and TRBJ2-7, with D hard to call. This receptor was obtained from a man aged 70-80 years with active or convalescent COVID-19. Source material: peripheral blood. This chain's CDR3 is CASSRQDSYEQYF. CDR3 DNA sequence: TGTGCCAGCAGCCGGCAGGATTCCTACGAGCAGTACTTC.